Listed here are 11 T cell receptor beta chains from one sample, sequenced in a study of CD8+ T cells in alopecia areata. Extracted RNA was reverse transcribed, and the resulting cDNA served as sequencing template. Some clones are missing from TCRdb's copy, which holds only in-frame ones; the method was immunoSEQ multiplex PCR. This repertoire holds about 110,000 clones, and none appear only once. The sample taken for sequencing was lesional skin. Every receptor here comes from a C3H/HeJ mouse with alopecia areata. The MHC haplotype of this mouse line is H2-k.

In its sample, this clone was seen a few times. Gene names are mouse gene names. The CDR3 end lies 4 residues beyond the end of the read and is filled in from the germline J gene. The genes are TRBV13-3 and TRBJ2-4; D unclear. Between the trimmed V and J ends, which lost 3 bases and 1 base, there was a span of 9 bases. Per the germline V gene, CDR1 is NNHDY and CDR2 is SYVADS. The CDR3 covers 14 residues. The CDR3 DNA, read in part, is TGTGCCAGCAGTGCGGTGAGGGGTCAAAAC. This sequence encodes CASSAVRGQN. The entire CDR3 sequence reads CASSAVRGQNTLYF.

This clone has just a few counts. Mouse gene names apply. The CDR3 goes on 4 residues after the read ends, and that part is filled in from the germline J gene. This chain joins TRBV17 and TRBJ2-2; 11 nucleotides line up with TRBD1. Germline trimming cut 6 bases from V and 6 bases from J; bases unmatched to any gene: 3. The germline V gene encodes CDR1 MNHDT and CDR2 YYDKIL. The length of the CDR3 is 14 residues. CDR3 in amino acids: CASSRTGGPGQLYF. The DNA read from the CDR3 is TGTGCTAGCAGCCGGACAGGGGGCCCCGGG.

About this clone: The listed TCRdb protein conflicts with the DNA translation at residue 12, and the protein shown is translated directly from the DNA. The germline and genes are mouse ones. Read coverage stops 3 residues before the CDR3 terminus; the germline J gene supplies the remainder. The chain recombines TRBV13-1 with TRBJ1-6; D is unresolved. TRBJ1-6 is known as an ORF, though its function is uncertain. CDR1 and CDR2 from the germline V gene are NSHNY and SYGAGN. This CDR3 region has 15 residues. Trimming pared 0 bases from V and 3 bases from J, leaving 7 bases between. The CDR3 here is CASSDATNYNSPLYF. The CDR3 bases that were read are TGTGCCAGCAGTGATGCGACAAACTATAATTCGCCC.

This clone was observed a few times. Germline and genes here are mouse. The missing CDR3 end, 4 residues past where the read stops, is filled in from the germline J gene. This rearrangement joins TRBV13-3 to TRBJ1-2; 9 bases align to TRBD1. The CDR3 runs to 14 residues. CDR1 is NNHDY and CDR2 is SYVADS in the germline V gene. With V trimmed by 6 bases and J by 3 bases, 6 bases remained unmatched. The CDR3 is CASNPGQGYSDYTF. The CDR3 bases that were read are TGTGCCAGCAACCCGGGACAGGGTTACTCC.

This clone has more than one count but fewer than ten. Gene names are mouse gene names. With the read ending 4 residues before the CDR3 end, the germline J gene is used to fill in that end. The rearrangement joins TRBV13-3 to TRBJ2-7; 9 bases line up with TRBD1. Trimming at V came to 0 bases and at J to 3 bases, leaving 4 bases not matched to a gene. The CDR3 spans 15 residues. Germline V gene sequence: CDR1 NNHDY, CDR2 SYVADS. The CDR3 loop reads CASSDAGDRDYEQYF. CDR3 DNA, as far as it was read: TGTGCCAGCAGTGATGCGGGGGACAGGGACTAT.

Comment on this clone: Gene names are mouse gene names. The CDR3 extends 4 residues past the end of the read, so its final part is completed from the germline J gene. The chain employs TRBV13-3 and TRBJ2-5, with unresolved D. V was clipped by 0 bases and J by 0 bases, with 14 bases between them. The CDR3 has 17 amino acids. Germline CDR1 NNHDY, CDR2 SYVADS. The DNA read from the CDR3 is TGTGCCAGCAGTGATGCAGCGACACATATTAACCAAGAC. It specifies CASSDAATHINQD. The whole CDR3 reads CASSDAATHINQDTQYF.

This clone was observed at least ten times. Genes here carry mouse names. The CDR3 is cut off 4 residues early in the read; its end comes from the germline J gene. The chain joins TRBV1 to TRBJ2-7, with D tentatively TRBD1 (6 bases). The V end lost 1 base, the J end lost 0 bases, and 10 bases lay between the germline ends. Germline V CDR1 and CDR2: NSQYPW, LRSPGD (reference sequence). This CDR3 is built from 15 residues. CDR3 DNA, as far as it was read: TGCACCTGCAGTGCAGGGACAGAAAGCTCCTAT. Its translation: CTCSAGTESSY. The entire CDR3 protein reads CTCSAGTESSYEQYF.

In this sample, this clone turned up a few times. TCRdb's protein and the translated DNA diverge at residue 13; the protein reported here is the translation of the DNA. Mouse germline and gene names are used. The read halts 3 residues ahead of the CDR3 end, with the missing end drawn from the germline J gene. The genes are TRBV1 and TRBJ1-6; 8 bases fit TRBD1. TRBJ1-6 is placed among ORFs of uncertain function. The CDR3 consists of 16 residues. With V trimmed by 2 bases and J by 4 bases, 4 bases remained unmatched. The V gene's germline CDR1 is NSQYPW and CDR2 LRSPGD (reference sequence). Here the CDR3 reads CTCSAPRGRYNSPLYF. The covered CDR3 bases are TGCACCTGCAGTGCACCCAGGGGGCGATATAATTCGCCC.

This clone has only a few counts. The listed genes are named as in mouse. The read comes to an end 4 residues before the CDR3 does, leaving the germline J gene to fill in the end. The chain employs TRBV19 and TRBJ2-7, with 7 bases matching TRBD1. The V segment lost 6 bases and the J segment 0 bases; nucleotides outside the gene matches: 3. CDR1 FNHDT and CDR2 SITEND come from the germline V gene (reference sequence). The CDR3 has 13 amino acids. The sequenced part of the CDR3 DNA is TGTGCCAGCAAGGGACAGAGCTCCTAT. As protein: CASKGQSSY. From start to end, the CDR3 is CASKGQSSYEQYF.

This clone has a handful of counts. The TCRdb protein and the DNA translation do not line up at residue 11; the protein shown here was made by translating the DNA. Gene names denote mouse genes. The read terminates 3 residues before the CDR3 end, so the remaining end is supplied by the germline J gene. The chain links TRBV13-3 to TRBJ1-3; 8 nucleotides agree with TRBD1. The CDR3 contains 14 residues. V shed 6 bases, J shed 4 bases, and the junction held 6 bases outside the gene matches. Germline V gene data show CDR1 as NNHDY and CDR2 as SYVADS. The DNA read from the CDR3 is TGTGCCAGCATTCAGGGGGCGCTGGGAAATACG. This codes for CASIQGALGNT. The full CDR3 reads CASIQGALGNTLYF.

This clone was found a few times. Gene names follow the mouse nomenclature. The part of the CDR3 DNA that was read is TGTGCCAGCAGAGGGGTAAACACA. It encodes CASRGVNT. The CDR3 reads in full as CASRGVNTEVFF. This rearrangement joins TRBV14 to TRBJ1-1, with D perhaps matching TRBD1 (5 bases). The read ends 4 residues shy of where the CDR3 ends; the end is completed using the germline J gene. This CDR3 has 12 residues. Trimming took off 5 bases at V and 1 base at J, with 6 bases between the two ends. The germline CDR1 and CDR2 sequences are SGHDT and FRDEAV.